The TCR beta chain described here comes from a study of shared clonotypes between healthy human individuals. The study's findings and limits: Approximately 5.3% was the fraction of naive CD4 clonotypes found shared across four donors.

Clones were sequenced by immunoSEQ multiplex PCR, and TCRdb holds only the in-frame ones, with some missing. The repertoire holds 2 million to 3 million clones, approximately 93% seen once, with roughly 0.36% in the top ten. The CDR3 has 14 residues. V lost 1 base to trimming and J lost 8 bases, with 14 bases between them. Germline loops: CDR1 PRHDT, CDR2 FYEKMQ (reference sequence). As to this clone: Its antigen remains unknown.

The sequence was obtained from a young man in good health. Some clones in this sample may be carry-over from other donors' samples. The sequencing sample was made of naive CD4+ T cells from PBMCs. Subset given: CD45RA+ positively selected. V is TRBV13 and J is TRBJ1-2; possibly TRBD1 for D (5 bases). The CDR3 is CASSLEAGYIGYTF. In DNA form, the CDR3 reads TGTGCCAGCAGCTTAGAGGCAGGGTATATCGGCTACACCTTC.